This section outlines one T cell receptor (beta chain) sequence together with its context. What it binds is unknown. PCR involved 60 Vbeta and 13 Jbeta primers. Generated by immunoSEQ multiplex PCR, the TCRdb table keeps only in-frame clones and is missing some. The sample totals around 48,000 clones; its top ten clones hold around 2.3%. The sample belongs to a study of cytomegalovirus exposure and HLA in healthy donors. On the study more broadly: Unique TCR beta sequences numbering about 100 million came from 190 million or so T cells in an earlier analysis. Study findings and constraints: Certain sequence variants were highly shared and formed a cluster, and this cluster was likely a sequencing artifact. Presence/absence analyses took donor sequencing depth as roughly uniform. CMV antigen specificity was confirmed in vitro for a few CMV-associated chains.

Germline V gene sequence: CDR1 SGDLS, CDR2 YYNGEE. V was shortened by 0 bases and J by 8 bases, with 12 bases between the two germline ends. This CDR3 comprises 14 residues. Sequencing was performed on PBMCs. The chain links TRBV9 to TRBJ2-1, with a weak D call TRBD2 (6 bases). The clonotype was recovered from a female donor in good health and CMV-seronegative. CDR3 sequence (DNA): TGTGCCAGCAGCGTAGCGGGAGTAGGGGATGAGCAGTTCTTC. It translates to CASSVAGVGDEQFF.